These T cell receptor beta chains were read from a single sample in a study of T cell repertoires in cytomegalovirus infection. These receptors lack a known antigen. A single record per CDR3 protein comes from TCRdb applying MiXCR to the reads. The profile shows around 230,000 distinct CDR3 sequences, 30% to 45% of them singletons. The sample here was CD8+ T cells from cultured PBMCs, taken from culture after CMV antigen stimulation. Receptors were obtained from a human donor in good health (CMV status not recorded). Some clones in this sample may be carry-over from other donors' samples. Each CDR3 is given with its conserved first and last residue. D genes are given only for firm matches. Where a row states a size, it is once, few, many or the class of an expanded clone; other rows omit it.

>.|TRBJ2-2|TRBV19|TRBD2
TGTGCCAGTAAGGAACTAGCGGGATCCGGGGAGCTGTTTTTT
CASKELAGSGELFF
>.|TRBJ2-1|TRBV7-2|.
TGTGCCAGCAGCTTACCTGGACAGAGCTCCTACAATGAGCAGTTCTTC
CASSLPGQSSYNEQFF
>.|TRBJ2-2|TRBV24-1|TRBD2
TGTGCCACCAGTGATTTAGGGACTAGCGGGAGACTAGACACCGGGGAGCTGTTTTTT
CATSDLGTSGRLDTGELFF
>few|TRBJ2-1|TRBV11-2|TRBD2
TGTGCCAGCAGCTTAGACACCGGGGGGGAGCAGTTCTTC
CASSLDTGGEQFF
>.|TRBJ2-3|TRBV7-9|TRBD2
TGTGCCAGCAGCTTGACTAGCGGGGTGGCAGATACGCAGTATTTT
CASSLTSGVADTQYF
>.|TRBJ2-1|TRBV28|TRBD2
TGTGCCAGCACCTCGGGACTAGCGGGAGATGAGCAGTTCTTC
CASTSGLAGDEQFF
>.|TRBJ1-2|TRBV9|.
TGTGCCAGCAGCGTAGCATCCGGGGCGATCTATGGCTACACCTTC
CASSVASGAIYGYTF
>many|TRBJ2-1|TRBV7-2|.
TGTGCCAGCAGCGCCGACACGTACAATGAGCAGTTCTTC
CASSADTYNEQFF
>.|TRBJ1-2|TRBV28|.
TGTGCCAGCAGACTAGGGCCTGAGGGATTCGTTGGCTACACCTTC
CASRLGPEGFVGYTF
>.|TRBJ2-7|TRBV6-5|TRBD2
TGTGCCAGCAGGGGGGGACTAGCGGGAGCATCGGGGCAGTACTTC
CASRGGLAGASGQYF
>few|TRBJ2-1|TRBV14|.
TGTGCCAGCAGCCAATATTCAGTTTTAGGTGAGCAGTTCTTC
CASSQYSVLGEQFF
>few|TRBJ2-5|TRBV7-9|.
TGTGCCAGCAGCCCGACACCAGCGACAGCTGAAGAGACCCAGTACTTC
CASSPTPATAEETQYF
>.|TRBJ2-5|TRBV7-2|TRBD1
TGTGCCAGCAGCGCCCGACAGGGACCCCAAGAGACCCAGTACTTC
CASSARQGPQETQYF
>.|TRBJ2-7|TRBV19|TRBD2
TGTGCCAGTGGTACTGTAGCGGGAGAACCCGAGCAGTACTTC
CASGTVAGEPEQYF
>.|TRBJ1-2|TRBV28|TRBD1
TGTGCCAGCAGAGCAGGGACAGGGGATGACTATGGCTACACCTTC
CASRAGTGDDYGYTF
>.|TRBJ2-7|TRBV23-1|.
TGCGCCAGCAGTCCTCCTCCGCCCCACGAGCAGTACTTC
CASSPPPPHEQYF
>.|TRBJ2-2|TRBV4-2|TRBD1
TGTGCCAGCAGCCAAGGCCCTCGGGGACAGGGGGCCGGTCCGACGAACACCGGGGAGCTGTTTTTT
CASSQGPRGQGAGPTNTGELFF
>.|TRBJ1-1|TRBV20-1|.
TGCAGTGCTAGAGATCGGGCCTACGGAGCTTTCTTT
CSARDRAYGAFF
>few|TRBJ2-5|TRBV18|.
TGTGCCAGCTCACCCCCCCCAAGCCACTCGCCCAGTCAAGAGACCCAGTACTTC
CASSPPPSHSPSQETQYF
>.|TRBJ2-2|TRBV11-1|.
TGTGCCAGCAGCTTTCCCGCGAACACCGGGGAGCTGTTTTTT
CASSFPANTGELFF
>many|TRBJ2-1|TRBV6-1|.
TGTGCCAGCAGCCACGACAGGACAGTCTCCTACAATGAGCAGTTCTTC
CASSHDRTVSYNEQFF
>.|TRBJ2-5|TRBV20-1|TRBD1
TGCAGTGCTAGAGCAAAAGACAGGGGGTACGAGACCCAGTACTTC
CSARAKDRGYETQYF
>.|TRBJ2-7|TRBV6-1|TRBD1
TGTGCCAGCAGTTCCGTTGACAGGGGGCTTGGGTACGAGCAGTACTTC
CASSSVDRGLGYEQYF
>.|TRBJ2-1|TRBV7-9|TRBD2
TGTGCCAGCTCCCGGACTAGCGGGGGGGGTGAGCAGTTCTTC
CASSRTSGGGEQFF
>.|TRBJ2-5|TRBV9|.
TGTGCAAGCAGACCCCCAGGGGGGGGGGAGAAGGAGACCCAGTACTTC
CASRPPGGGEKETQYF
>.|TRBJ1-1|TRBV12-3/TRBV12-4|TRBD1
TGTGCCAGCAGTTTCGGCAGGGGGGGCACTGAAGCTTTCTTT
CASSFGRGGTEAFF
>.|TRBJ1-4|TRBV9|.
TGTGCCAGCAGCGTCACAGGAGACTATAATGAAAAACTGTTTTTT
CASSVTGDYNEKLFF